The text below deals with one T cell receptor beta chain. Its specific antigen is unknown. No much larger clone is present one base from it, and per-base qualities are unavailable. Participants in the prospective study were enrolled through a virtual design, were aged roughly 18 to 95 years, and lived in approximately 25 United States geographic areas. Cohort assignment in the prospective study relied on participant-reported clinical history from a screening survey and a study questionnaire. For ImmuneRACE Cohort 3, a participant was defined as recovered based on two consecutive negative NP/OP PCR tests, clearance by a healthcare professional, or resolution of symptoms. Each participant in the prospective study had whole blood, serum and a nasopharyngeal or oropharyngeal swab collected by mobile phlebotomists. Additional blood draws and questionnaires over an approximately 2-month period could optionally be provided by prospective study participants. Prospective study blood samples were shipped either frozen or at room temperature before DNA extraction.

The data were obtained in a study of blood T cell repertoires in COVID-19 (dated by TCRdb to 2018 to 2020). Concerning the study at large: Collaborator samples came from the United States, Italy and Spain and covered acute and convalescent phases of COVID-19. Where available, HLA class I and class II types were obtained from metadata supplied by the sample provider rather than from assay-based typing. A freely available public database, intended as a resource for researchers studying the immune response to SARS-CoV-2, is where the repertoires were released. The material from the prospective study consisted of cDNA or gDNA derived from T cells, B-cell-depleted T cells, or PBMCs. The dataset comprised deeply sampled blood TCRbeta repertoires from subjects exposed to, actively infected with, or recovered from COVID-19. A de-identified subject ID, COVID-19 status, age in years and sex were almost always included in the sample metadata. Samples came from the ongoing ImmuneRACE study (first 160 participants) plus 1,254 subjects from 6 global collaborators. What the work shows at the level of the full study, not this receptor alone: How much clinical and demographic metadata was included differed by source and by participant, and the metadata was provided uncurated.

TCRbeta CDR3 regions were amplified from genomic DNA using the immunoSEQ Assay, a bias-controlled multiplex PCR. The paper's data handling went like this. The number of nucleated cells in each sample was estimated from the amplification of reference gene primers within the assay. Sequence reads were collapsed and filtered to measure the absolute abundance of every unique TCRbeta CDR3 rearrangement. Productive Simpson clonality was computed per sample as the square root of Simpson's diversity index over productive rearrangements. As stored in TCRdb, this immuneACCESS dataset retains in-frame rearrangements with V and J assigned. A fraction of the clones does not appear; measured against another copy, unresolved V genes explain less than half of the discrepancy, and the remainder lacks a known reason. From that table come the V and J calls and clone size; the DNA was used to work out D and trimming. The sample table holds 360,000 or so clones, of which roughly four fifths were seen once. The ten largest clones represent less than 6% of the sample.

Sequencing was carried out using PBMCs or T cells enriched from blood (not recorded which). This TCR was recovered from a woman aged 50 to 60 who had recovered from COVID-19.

The nucleotides read TGTGCCAGCAGTATGGTGGGAGGAGTAGATGAGCAGTTCTTC. Its product reads: CASSMVGGVDEQFF. The chain couples TRBV6-2 or TRBV6-3 to TRBJ2-1; matching of 6 bases hints at TRBD2 as the D gene. In the germline V gene, CDR1 corresponds to MNHEY and CDR2 to SVGEGT. The CDR3 sequence holds 14 residues, the cysteine and phenylalanine included. The entry retains the CDR3 DNA only, 42 bases that are in frame from base 1. V gives up 5 bases and J gives up 8 bases, and the segment between their germline ends measures 16 bases.